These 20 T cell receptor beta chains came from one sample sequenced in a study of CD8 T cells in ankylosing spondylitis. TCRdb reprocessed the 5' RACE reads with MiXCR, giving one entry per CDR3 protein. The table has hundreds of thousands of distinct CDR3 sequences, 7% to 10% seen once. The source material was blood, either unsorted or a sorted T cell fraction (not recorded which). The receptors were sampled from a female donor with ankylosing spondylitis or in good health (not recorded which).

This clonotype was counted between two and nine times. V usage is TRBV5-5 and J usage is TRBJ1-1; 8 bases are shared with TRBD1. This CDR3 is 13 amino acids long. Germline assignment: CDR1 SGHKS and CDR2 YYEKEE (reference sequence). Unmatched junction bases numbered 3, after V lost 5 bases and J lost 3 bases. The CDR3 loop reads CASRVDRDTEAFF. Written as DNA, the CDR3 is TGTGCCAGCAGAGTGGACAGGGACACTGAAGCTTTCTTT.

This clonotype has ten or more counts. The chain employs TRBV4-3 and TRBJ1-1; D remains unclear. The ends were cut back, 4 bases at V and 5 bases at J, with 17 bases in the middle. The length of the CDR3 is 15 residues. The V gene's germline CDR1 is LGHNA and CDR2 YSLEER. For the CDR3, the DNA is TGCGCCAGCAGCCGCTACCCAGGTAAGGATACTGAAGCTTTCTTT. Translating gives CASSRYPGKDTEAFF.

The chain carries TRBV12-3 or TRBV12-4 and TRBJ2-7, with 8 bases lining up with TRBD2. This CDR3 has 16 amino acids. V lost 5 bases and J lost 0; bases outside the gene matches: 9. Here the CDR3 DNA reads TGTGCCAGCAGTGAGGGACTAGTGGTCCTCTCCTACGAGCAGTACTTC. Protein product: CASSEGLVVLSYEQYF.

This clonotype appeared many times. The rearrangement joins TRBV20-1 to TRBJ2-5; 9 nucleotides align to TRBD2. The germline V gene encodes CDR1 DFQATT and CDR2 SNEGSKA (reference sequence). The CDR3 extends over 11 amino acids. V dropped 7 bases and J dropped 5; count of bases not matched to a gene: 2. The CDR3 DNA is TGCAGTGGTAGCGGGAGTGAGACCCAGTACTTC. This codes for CSGSGSETQYF.

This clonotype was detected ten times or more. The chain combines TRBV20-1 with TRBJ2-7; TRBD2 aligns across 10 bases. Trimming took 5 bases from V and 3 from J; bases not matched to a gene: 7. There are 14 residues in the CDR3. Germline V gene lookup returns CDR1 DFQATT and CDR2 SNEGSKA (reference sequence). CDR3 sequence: CSAPLAGEVYEQYF. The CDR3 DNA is TGCAGTGCTCCTCTAGCGGGAGAAGTCTACGAGCAGTACTTC.

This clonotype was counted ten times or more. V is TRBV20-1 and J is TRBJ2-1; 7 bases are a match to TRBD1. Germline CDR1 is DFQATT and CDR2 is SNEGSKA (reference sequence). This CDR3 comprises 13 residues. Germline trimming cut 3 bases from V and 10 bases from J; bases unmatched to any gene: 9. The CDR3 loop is CSARYYRGGEQFF. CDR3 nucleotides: TGCAGTGCTAGGTACTACAGGGGTGGGGAGCAGTTCTTC.

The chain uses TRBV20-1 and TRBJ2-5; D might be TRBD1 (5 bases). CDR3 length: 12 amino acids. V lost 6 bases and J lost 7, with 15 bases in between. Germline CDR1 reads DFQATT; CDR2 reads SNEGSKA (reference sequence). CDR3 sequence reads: CSAHRLLGTQYF. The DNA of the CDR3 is TGCAGTGCCCACAGGTTGCTGGGGACCCAGTACTTC.

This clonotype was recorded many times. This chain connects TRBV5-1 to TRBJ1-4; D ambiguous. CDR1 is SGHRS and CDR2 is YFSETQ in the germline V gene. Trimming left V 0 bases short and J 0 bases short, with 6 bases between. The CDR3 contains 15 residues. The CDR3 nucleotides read TGCGCCAGCAGCTTGGGACTGGCAACTAATGAAAAACTGTTTTTT. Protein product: CASSLGLATNEKLFF.

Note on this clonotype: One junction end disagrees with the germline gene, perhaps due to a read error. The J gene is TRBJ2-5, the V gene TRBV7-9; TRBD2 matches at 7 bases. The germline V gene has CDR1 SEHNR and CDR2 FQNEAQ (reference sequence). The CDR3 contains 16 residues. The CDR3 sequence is CATSGLAARGVETQYF. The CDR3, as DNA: TGTGCCACCAGCGGCCTAGCGGCTAGAGGAGTAGAGACCCAGTACTTC.

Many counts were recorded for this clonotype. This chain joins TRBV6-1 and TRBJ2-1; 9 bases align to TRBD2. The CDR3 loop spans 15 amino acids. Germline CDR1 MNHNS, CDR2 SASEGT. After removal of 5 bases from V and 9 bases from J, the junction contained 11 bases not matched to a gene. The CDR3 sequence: CASSITSGFWGEQFF. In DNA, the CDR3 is TGTGCCAGCAGTATAACTAGCGGGTTTTGGGGTGAGCAGTTCTTC.

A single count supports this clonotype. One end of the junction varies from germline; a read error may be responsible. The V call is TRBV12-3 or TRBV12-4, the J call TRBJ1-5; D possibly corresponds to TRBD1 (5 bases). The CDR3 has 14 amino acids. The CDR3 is CASSLQGGNPPQHF. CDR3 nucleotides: TGTGCCAGCAGTCTCCAGGGCGGTAATCCGCCCCAGCATTTT.

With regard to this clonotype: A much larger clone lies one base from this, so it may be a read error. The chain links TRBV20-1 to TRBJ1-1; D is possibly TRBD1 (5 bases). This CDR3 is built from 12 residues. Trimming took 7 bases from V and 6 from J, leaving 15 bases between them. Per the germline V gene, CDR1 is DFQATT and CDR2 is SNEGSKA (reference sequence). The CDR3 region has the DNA TGCAGTGTAGAGAGGGGTCGGGCTGAAGCTTTCTTT. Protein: CSVERGRAEAFF.

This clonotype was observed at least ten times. The CDR3 loop reads CSAQGGQETQYF. The CDR3 DNA is TGCAGCGCCCAGGGGGGCCAAGAGACCCAGTACTTC. The V call is TRBV29-1, the J call TRBJ2-5; a weak D match, TRBD1 (7 bases). V was shortened by 7 bases and J by 1 base, with 10 bases between the two germline ends. Germline-derived CDR1 and CDR2 are SQVTM and ANQGSEA. There are 12 residues in the CDR3.

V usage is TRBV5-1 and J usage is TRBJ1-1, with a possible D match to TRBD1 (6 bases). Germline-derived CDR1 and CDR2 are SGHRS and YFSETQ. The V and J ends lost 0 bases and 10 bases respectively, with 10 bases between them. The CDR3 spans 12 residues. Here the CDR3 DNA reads TGCGCCAGCAGCTTGGAAGCAGGGGTAGCTTTCTTT. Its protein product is CASSLEAGVAFF.

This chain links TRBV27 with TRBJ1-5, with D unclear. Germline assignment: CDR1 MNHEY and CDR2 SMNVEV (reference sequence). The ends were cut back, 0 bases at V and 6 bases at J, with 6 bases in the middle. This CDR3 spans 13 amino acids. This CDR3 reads CASSLSRIQPQHF. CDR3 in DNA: TGTGCCAGCAGTTTATCGAGGATTCAGCCCCAGCATTTT.

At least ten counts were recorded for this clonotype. As DNA, the CDR3 is TGTGCCATCAGTGGCGGGAGAGACGGAGGTGAGCAGTTCTTC. Encoded protein: CAISGGRDGGEQFF. This chain connects TRBV10-3 to TRBJ2-1, with 7 positions matching TRBD2. V dropped 4 bases and J dropped 9; count of bases not matched to a gene: 9. This CDR3 is 14 amino acids long. CDR1 and CDR2 from the germline V gene are ENHRY and SYGVKD.

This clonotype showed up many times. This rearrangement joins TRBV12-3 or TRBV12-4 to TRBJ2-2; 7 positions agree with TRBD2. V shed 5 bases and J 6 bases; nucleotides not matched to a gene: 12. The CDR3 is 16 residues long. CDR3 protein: CASSGLGGRGAGELFF. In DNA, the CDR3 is TGTGCCAGCAGTGGCCTGGGGGGGAGAGGGGCCGGGGAGCTGTTTTTT.

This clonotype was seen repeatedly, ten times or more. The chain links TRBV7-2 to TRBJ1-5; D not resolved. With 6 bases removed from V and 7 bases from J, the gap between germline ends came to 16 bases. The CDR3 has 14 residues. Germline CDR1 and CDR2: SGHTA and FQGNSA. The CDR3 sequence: CASRGDGSGQPQHF. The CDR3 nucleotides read TGTGCCAGCAGGGGTGATGGGAGCGGCCAGCCCCAGCATTTT.

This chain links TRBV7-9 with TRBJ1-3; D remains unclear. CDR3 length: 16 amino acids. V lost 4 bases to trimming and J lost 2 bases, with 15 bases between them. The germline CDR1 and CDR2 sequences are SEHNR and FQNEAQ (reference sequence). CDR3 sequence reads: CASSSRSRVAGNTIYF. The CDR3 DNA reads TGTGCCAGCAGCTCTAGAAGCCGAGTGGCTGGAAACACCATATATTTT.

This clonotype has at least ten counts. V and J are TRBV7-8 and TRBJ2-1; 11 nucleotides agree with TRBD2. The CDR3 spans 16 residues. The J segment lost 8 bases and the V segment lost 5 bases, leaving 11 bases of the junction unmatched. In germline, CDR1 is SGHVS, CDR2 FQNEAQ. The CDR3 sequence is CASSTLLAGVFDEQFF. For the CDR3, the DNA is TGTGCCAGCAGCACCTTACTAGCGGGAGTGTTCGATGAGCAGTTCTTC.